This TCR beta chain was identified in a study of CD8 T cells in Susac syndrome. Random hexamers primed reverse transcription of 0.5 to 1 ug RNA. Multiplex PCR with immunoSEQ amplified the TCR beta CDR3 across 54 Vbeta and 13 Jbeta. TCRdb processed the immunoSEQ multiplex PCR reads anew with MiXCR; each CDR3 protein has one entry. The profile shows more than 65,000 distinct CDR3 sequences, 85% to 95% of them singletons. The germline gives CDR1 LGHDT, CDR2 YNNKEL (reference sequence). Trimming removed 3 bases at V and 3 bases at J, with 24 bases between. The CDR3 is 19 amino acids. The sequence was obtained from a human donor in good health. Input material: CD8+ T cells from PBMCs. The chain links TRBV3-1 to TRBJ1-3, with unresolved D. CDR3: CASSQRAVPRLPDGNTIYF. The CDR3 bases are TGTGCCAGCAGCCAGCGGGCAGTGCCAAGACTCCCTGATGGAAACACCATATATTTT.